This TCR beta chain comes out of a study of T cell responses to AZD1222 COVID-19 vaccine. Findings of the study overall: The donor cohort was predominantly white British with a female majority, and clonal diversity may have been underestimated.

CDR3 length: 11 amino acids. Germline V lookup: CDR1 SEHNR, CDR2 FQNEAQ (reference sequence). Trimming took 5 bases from V and 7 from J, leaving 8 bases between them. Sequenced by immunoSEQ multiplex PCR; TCRdb stores in-frame clones only, minus some. The sample contains 65,000 to 70,000 clones, roughly 83% of which appear only once. To note about this clone: The antigen is not known.

The chain recombines TRBV7-9 with TRBJ1-2; no definite D call. The sample here was peripheral blood, taken 28 days after the second AZD1222 dose. This sequence originates from an adult who received the AZD1222 COVID-19 vaccine. This CDR3 reads CASSVFGGYTF. CDR3 sequence (DNA): TGTGCCAGCAGCGTCTTCGGTGGCTACACCTTC.